The TCR beta chain under discussion was sequenced for a study of OX40 agonist ivuxolimab in advanced cancers. Points from the study as a whole: The work left the antigen specificity of expanded peripheral T cells undetermined. The study observed clonal expansion of CD4+ and CD8+ blood T cells by week 6 at 0.1 to 3.0 mg/kg.

This clone was counted once. Its target is unknown. TCRdb's table, derived via immunoSEQ multiplex PCR, lists solely in-frame clones and lacks some. The data hold roughly 68,000 clones, with roughly 85% observed a single time. Germline V gene sequence: CDR1 SGHAT, CDR2 FQDESV (reference sequence). The CDR3 runs to 14 residues. V lost 2 bases to trimming and J lost 2 bases, with 8 bases between them. Autoimmune disease history or systemic immunosuppression led to patient exclusion. The sequence derives from an adult with an advanced solid tumor such as melanoma, head and neck, liver or kidney cancer. This material consisted of CD4+ or CD8+ T cells sorted from blood, taken in a trial of the OX40 agonist ivuxolimab. V gene TRBV11-1 combines with J gene TRBJ2-3; D call uncertain. The CDR3 DNA sequence: TGTGCCAGCAGCTTACAGGCGGCCACAGATACGCAGTATTTT. This codes for CASSLQAATDTQYF.